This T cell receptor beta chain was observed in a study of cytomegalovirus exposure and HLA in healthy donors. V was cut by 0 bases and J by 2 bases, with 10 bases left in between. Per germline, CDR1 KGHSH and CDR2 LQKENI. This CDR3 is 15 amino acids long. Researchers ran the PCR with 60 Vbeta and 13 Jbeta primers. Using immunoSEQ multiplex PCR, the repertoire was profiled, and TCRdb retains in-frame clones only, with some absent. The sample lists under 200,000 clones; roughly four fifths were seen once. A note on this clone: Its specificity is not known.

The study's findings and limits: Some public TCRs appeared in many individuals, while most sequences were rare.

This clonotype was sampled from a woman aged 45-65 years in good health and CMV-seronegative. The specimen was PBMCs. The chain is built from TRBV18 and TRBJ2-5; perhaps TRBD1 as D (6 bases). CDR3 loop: CASSPPSTGQETQYF. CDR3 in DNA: TGTGCCAGCTCACCACCCTCGACAGGTCAAGAGACCCAGTACTTC. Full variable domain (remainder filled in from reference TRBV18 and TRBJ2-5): NAGVMQNPRHLVRRRGQEARLRCSPMKGHSHVYWYRQLPEEGLKFMVYLQKENIIDESGMPKERFSAEFPKEGPSILRIQQVVRGDSAAYFCASSPPSTGQETQYFGPGTRLLVL.